This T cell receptor (beta chain) appears in the sequencing data of a study of shared clonotypes between healthy human individuals. Clones were read by immunoSEQ multiplex PCR, and TCRdb kept only the in-frame ones, dropping some. Here the sample spans under 1,900,000 clones, approximately 98.5% being singletons. The V end was cut by 0 bases, the J end by 1 base, with 13 bases between. CDR3 length: 16 amino acids. Per the germline V gene, CDR1 is GTSNPN and CDR2 is SVGIG (reference sequence). The chain links TRBV30 to TRBJ1-5; D perhaps matches TRBD1 (6 bases). This TCR was recovered from a man aged 25-45 years in good health. Sequenced sample: naive CD4+ T cells sorted from blood. Regarding subset: CD45RA+ positively selected. In DNA, the CDR3 is TGTGCCTGGAGTGTGTCGGGGGCGTTGAGCAATCAGCCCCAGCATTTT. Amino acids: CAWSVSGALSNQPQHF.